One and the same sample provided the 23 T cell receptor beta chains below, sequenced in a study of vaccination effects on CD4 cells after COVID-19. Antigens of these TCRs are unknown. In the ViraFEST assay, antigen-specific CD4+ clonotypes were identified by expansion after peptide-pool stimulation. Once cultured for roughly nine days, the cells underwent separation to obtain CD4+ T cells. BNT162b2 vaccine or mRNA-1273 vaccine was given to participants in two doses. TCRdb keeps only in-frame clones here, not all; method: immunoSEQ multiplex PCR. Of approximately 16,000 clones in the sample, more than 60% were seen once. This specimen was CD4+ T cells from PBMCs cultured with HCoV-NL63 spike peptides, taken after COVID-19 vaccination. All receptors derive from a human donor who received a COVID-19 vaccine.

The V and J genes are TRBV4-1 and TRBJ1-4; 7 nucleotides agree with TRBD1. Trimming took 3 bases from V and 5 from J; bases not matched to a gene: 6. This CDR3 is built from 15 residues. Germline V gene data show CDR1 as MGHRA and CDR2 as YSYEKL. The CDR3 protein is CASSQALDRNEKLFF. CDR3 nucleotides: TGCGCCAGCAGCCAGGCCCTGGACAGGAATGAAAAACTGTTTTTT.

The V and J genes are TRBV7-3 and TRBJ2-2; no clear D. Germline V gene lookup returns CDR1 SGHTA and CDR2 FQGTGA. V lost 5 bases and J lost 3, with 4 bases in between. The CDR3 covers 12 residues. CDR3 nucleotide sequence: TGTGCCAGCAGCGGGGACACCGGGGAGCTGTTTTTT. As protein: CASSGDTGELFF.

V usage is TRBV11-2 and J usage is TRBJ2-7; no reliable D call. CDR3 length: 11 amino acids. CDR1 is SGHAT, CDR2 FQNNGV, per germline. Trimming pared 7 bases from V and 2 bases from J, leaving 6 bases between. This CDR3 is CASTPAYEQYF. In nucleotides, the CDR3 is TGTGCCAGCACCCCGGCCTACGAGCAGTACTTC.

The chain uses TRBV5-8 and TRBJ1-6, with a possible D match to TRBD1 (6 bases). V lost 3 bases and J 9 bases, leaving 13 bases between the germline ends. CDR3 size: 14 residues. Germline-derived CDR1 and CDR2 are SGHTS and YDEGEE. The CDR3 loop reads CASSSPRRGSPLHF. As DNA, the CDR3 is TGTGCCAGCAGCTCCCCGCGCAGGGGTTCACCCCTCCACTTT.

The rearrangement uses TRBV5-1 and TRBJ1-2; D is unresolved. Deletions cut 6 bases from V and 0 bases from J, with 6 bases between. CDR1 is SGHRS and CDR2 is YFSETQ in the germline V gene. The CDR3 loop spans 12 amino acids. In DNA, the CDR3 is TGCGCCAGCAAAGCTACTAACTATGGCTACACCTTC. Amino acid sequence: CASKATNYGYTF. The variable domain in full, with the rest retrieved from reference TRBV5-1 and TRBJ1-2, is KAGVTQTPRYLIKTRGQQVTLSCSPISGHRSVSWYQQTPGQGLQFLFEYFSETQRNKGNFPGRFSGRQFSNSRSEMNVSTLELGDSALYLCASKATNYGYTFGSGTRLTVV.

The CDR3 loop is CASSDRGSSGNTIYF. As DNA, the CDR3 is TGTGCCAGCAGTGACCGAGGCAGCTCTGGAAACACCATATATTTT. The chain uses TRBV6-4 and TRBJ1-3, with D uncertain. The V end lost 2 bases, the J end lost 0 bases, and 8 bases lay between the germline ends. The CDR3 extends over 15 amino acids. Germline lookup yields CDR1 MRHNA and CDR2 SNTAGT.

The V gene is TRBV5-1, the J gene TRBJ2-7, with a possible D match to TRBD1 (6 bases). Trimming left V 5 bases short and J 6 bases short, with 12 bases between. The germline V gene has CDR1 SGHRS and CDR2 YFSETQ. CDR3 length equals 12 residues. The CDR3 sequence: CASSSQGIEQYF. In DNA, the CDR3 is TGCGCCAGCAGTTCACAGGGAATCGAGCAGTACTTC.

The chain joins TRBV9 to TRBJ2-1; D is ambiguous. In germline, CDR1 is SGDLS, CDR2 YYNGEE. The CDR3 extends over 14 amino acids. V lost 2 bases and J 7 bases, leaving 13 bases between the germline ends. CDR3 protein: CASSVYATGNEQFF. CDR3 nucleotide sequence: TGTGCCAGCAGCGTGTACGCCACGGGTAATGAGCAGTTCTTC.

V gene TRBV5-4 combines with J gene TRBJ2-5; 7 bases agree with TRBD2. The CDR3 contains 16 residues. CDR1 SGHNT and CDR2 YYREEE come from the germline V gene (reference sequence). With V trimmed by 4 bases and J by 5 bases, 14 bases remained unmatched. The CDR3 DNA is TGTGCCAGCAGCCCCCAAGCGGGAAGGAAGGGTGAGACCCAGTACTTC. Protein sequence: CASSPQAGRKGETQYF.

This chain connects TRBV18 to TRBJ1-1; D is perhaps TRBD1 (6 bases). Germline loops: CDR1 KGHSH, CDR2 LQKENI. CDR3 size: 14 residues. Trimming stripped 8 bases from V and 1 base from J, with 14 bases between. The CDR3 spells CASTLTGRNTEAFF. For the CDR3, the DNA is TGTGCCAGCACTCTTACAGGGAGGAACACTGAAGCTTTCTTT.

CDR3 nucleotide sequence: TGTGCCAGCAGCTTGGAAATCAGGGGCGGCTATGGCTACACCTTC. Its translation: CASSLEIRGGYGYTF. The V gene is TRBV7-9, the J gene TRBJ1-2; weak D call: TRBD1 (6 bases). Germline CDR1 is SEHNR and CDR2 is FQNEAQ (reference sequence). V lost 3 bases and J lost 4, with 15 bases in between. The CDR3 consists of 15 residues.

This clone is large in the sample. The V and J genes are TRBV6-2 or TRBV6-3 and TRBJ2-7; no clear D. The CDR3 covers 12 residues. Deletions cut 4 bases from V and 4 bases from J, with 8 bases between. Germline lookup yields CDR1 MNHEY and CDR2 SVGEGT. The CDR3 nucleotides are TGTGCCAGCAGTTCCCCTCCGTACGAGCAGTACTTC. Amino acid sequence: CASSSPPYEQYF.

This clone was seen only a few times. V and J are TRBV5-1 and TRBJ2-7; the D gene is possibly TRBD2 (7 bases). CDR1 and CDR2 from the germline V gene are SGHRS and YFSETQ. V was trimmed by 3 bases and J by 3 bases, leaving 16 bases between them. This CDR3 is 15 amino acids long. In DNA form, the CDR3 reads TGCGCCAGCAGCTCTGGGGGGGCATATTACTACGAGCAGTACTTC. Translating it yields CASSSGGAYYYEQYF.

This clone was counted only a few times. The chain has TRBV7-2 and TRBJ1-5; D gene uncertain. The CDR3 runs 12 residues. The germline V and J ends were trimmed by 1 base and 10 bases, with 8 bases remaining between them. Germline V gene sequence: CDR1 SGHTA, CDR2 FQGNSA. The CDR3 region is CASSLGLGPQHF. The CDR3 bases are TGTGCCAGCAGCTTAGGCCTTGGACCCCAGCATTTT.

V gene TRBV4-2 combines with J gene TRBJ2-7, with 11 nucleotides matching TRBD2. The CDR3 is 16 amino acids. The trim removed 1 base at V and 5 bases at J, leaving 7 bases unmatched. Looked up from germline, CDR1 is LGHNA and CDR2 is YNFKEQ. CDR3 amino acids: CASSQGLTSGANEQYF. In DNA form, the CDR3 reads TGTGCCAGCAGCCAAGGATTGACTAGCGGGGCGAACGAGCAGTACTTC.

This clone was seen a handful of times. The CDR3 nucleotides are TGCGCCAGCAGCCAAAACTTGAGGGGCGGGGAGCTGTTTTTT. This gives the protein CASSQNLRGGELFF. The chain combines TRBV4-3 with TRBJ2-2; possibly TRBD1 or TRBD2 for D (5 bases each). The CDR3 has 14 residues. V shed 2 bases and J shed 7 bases, with 11 bases lying between them. The germline CDR1 and CDR2 sequences are LGHNA and YSLEER.

The chain combines TRBV10-3 with TRBJ1-5, with a possible D match to TRBD1 (5 bases). V was clipped by 6 bases and J by 2 bases, with 17 bases between them. CDR1 and CDR2 (germline): ENHRY, SYGVKD. This CDR3 has 16 amino acids. The CDR3, as DNA: TGTGCCATCAGGAACAGCGAAGGGGAGGGCAATCAGCCCCAGCATTTT. It specifies CAIRNSEGEGNQPQHF.

This clone turned up a few times. CDR3 nucleotides: TGCGCCAGCAGCGATCATTCCCGGACAGGGGAGGGTGGCTACACCTTC. Protein product: CASSDHSRTGEGGYTF. The gene calls are TRBV5-1 and TRBJ1-2, with 9 bases matching TRBD1. Looked up from germline, CDR1 is SGHRS and CDR2 is YFSETQ. V dropped 4 bases and J dropped 7; count of bases not matched to a gene: 14. The CDR3 has 16 residues.

V is TRBV6-2 or TRBV6-3 and J is TRBJ2-3; D remains unclear. V lost 4 bases and J 2 bases, leaving 19 bases between the germline ends. The CDR3 is made up of 17 amino acids. The germline CDR1 and CDR2 sequences are MNHEY and SVGEGT. The CDR3, as DNA: TGTGCCAGCAGTTTTAACCCGGCAGCGTATTACACAGATACGCAGTATTTT. Translation: CASSFNPAAYYTDTQYF.

In this sample, this clone turned up once. The chain joins TRBV27 to TRBJ2-7; 8 positions agree with TRBD2. CDR1 MNHEY and CDR2 SMNVEV come from the germline V gene (reference sequence). This CDR3 is 13 amino acids long. The J segment lost 1 base and the V segment lost 6 bases, leaving 2 bases of the junction unmatched. The CDR3 nucleotides read TGTGCCAGCAGGACTAGCGATTCCTACGAGCAGTACTTC. This sequence encodes CASRTSDSYEQYF.

The chain is built from TRBV18 and TRBJ2-2; TRBD2 matches 8 bases. Germline V gene lookup returns CDR1 KGHSH and CDR2 LQKENI. This CDR3 has 17 residues. The junction had 9 bases not matched to a gene; V was cut back by 0 bases and J by 6 bases. The CDR3 sequence: CASSPPGAGAGAGELFF. CDR3 nucleotides: TGTGCCAGCTCACCACCGGGAGCGGGAGCGGGCGCCGGGGAGCTGTTTTTT.

This clone was seen only a few times. This chain uses TRBV6-2 or TRBV6-3 with TRBJ1-5; D call uncertain. The ends were cut back, 6 bases at V and 4 bases at J, with 10 bases in the middle. Germline-derived CDR1 and CDR2 are MNHEY and SVGEGT. This CDR3 is 13 amino acids long. CDR3 in amino acids: CASSTTRNQPQHF. The CDR3, as DNA: TGTGCCAGCAGCACTACGAGGAATCAGCCCCAGCATTTT.

The chain couples TRBV19 to TRBJ1-3; D is unclear. The CDR3 totals 13 residues. V lost 4 bases and J 3 bases, leaving 7 bases between the germline ends. Germline V gene lookup returns CDR1 LNHDA and CDR2 SQIVND (reference sequence). CDR3 protein: CASSTLRGNTIYF. CDR3 DNA sequence: TGTGCCAGTAGTACCCTCCGTGGAAACACCATATATTTT.